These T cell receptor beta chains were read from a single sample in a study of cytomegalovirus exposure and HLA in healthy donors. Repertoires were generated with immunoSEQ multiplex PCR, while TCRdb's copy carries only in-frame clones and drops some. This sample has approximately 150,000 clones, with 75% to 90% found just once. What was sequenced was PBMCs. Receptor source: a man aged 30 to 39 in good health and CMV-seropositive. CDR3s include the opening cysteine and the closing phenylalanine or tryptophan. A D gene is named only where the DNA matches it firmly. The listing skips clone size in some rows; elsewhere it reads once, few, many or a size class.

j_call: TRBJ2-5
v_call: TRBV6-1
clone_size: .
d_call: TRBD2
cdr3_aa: CASSSGTSGQETQYF
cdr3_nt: TGTGCCAGCAGTTCCGGGACTAGCGGCCAAGAGACCCAGTACTTC

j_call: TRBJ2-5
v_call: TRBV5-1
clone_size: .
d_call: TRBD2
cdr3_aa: CASSLRLAGGETQYF
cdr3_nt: TGCGCCAGCAGCTTACGACTAGCGGGAGGGGAGACCCAGTACTTC

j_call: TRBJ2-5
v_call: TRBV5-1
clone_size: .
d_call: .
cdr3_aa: CASSLAREETQYF
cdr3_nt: TGCGCCAGCAGCTTGGCCAGGGAAGAGACCCAGTACTTC

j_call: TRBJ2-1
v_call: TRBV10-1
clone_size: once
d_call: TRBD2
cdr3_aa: CASSEGRGRADEQFF
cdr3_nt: TGCGCCAGCAGTGAGGGACGCGGGAGGGCCGATGAGCAGTTCTTC

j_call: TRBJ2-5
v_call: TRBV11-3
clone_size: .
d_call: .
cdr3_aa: CASSFSPGRSQETQYF
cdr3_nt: TGTGCCAGCAGCTTTTCCCCAGGCAGATCCCAAGAGACCCAGTACTTC

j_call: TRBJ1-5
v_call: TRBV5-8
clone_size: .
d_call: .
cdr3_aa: CASSFSGNQPQHF
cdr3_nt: TGTGCCAGCAGCTTTAGCGGCAATCAGCCCCAGCATTTT

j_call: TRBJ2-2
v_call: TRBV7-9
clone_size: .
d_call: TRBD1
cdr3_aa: CASSLGQGNPGELFF
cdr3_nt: TGTGCCAGCAGCTTGGGACAGGGGAATCCCGGGGAGCTGTTTTTT

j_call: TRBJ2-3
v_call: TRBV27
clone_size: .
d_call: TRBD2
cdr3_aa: CASSTLAGVDTQYF
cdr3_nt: TGTGCCAGCTCTACGCTAGCGGGAGTGGATACGCAGTATTTT

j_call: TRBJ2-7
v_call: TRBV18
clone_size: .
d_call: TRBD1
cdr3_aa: CASSPRDSPEQYF
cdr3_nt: TGTGCCAGCTCACCCCGGGACAGCCCCGAGCAGTACTTC

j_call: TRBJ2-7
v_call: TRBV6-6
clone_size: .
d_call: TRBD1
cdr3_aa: CASSPGQGKGEQYF
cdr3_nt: TGTGCCAGCAGTCCCGGACAGGGGAAGGGCGAGCAGTACTTC

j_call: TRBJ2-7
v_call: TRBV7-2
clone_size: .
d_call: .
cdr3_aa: CASSQAATAKYEQYF
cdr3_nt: TGTGCCAGCAGCCAAGCCGCGACAGCAAAATACGAGCAGTACTTC

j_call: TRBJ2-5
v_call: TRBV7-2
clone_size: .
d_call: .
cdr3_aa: CASSLAARETQYF
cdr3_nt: TGTGCCAGCAGCTTAGCAGCCCGAGAGACCCAGTACTTC

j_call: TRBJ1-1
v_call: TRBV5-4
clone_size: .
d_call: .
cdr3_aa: CASSLRDYNTEAFF
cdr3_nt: TGTGCCAGCAGCTTAAGGGACTATAACACTGAAGCTTTCTTT

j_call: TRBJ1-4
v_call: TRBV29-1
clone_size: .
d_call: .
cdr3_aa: CSGSWGLNEKLFF
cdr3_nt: TGCAGCGGCTCGTGGGGGCTTAATGAAAAACTGTTTTTT

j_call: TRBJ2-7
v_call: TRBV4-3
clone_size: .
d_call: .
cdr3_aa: CASSQEARGTSYEQYF
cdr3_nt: TGCGCCAGCAGCCAAGAGGCCCGGGGGACCTCCTACGAGCAGTACTTC

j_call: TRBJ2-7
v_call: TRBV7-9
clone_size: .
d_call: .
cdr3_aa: CASSLAGANEQYF
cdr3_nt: TGTGCCAGCAGCTTAGCGGGGGCGAACGAGCAGTACTTC

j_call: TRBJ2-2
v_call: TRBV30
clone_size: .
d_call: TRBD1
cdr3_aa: CAWRTTGPGELFF
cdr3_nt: TGTGCCTGGAGGACGACAGGGCCCGGGGAGCTGTTTTTT

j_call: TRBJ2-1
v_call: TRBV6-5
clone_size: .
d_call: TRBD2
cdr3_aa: CASSGGDAYNEQFF
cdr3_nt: TGTGCCAGCAGCGGGGGGGACGCCTACAATGAGCAGTTCTTC

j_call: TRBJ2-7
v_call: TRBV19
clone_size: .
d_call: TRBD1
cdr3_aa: CASSPTGTGLGEQYF
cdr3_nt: TGTGCCAGTAGTCCGACCGGGACAGGGCTAGGAGAGCAGTACTTC

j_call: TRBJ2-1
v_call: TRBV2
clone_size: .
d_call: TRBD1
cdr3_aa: CASSDRDNEQFF
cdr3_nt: TGTGCCAGCAGCGACAGGGACAATGAGCAGTTCTTC

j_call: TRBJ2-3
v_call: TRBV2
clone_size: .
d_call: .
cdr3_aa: CASSIRTADTQYF
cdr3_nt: TGTGCCAGCAGTATAAGGACTGCAGATACGCAGTATTTT

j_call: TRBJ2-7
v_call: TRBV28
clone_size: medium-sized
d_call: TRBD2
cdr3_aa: CASSFGLAGSEQYF
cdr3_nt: TGTGCCAGCAGTTTCGGACTAGCGGGGTCCGAGCAGTACTTC

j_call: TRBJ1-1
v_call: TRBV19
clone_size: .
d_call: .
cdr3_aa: CASSIVGQVTEAFF
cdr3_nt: TGTGCCAGTAGTATTGTCGGACAAGTTACTGAAGCTTTCTTT

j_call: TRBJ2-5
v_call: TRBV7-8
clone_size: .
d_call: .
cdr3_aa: CASDEGYETQYF
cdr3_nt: TGTGCCAGCGACGAGGGTTACGAGACCCAGTACTTC